One sample yielded the 27 T cell receptor beta chains listed below, sequenced in a study of T cells in localized non-small cell lung cancer. Data came from immunoSEQ multiplex PCR; TCRdb stores just in-frame clones and leaves some out. The sample includes roughly 30,000 clones, approximately 90% seen only once; the top ten take about 28%. The sample in question was peripheral blood, obtained before any cancer treatment. The receptors here all came from a female donor older than 55 with stage I lung adenocarcinoma.

The gene calls are TRBV28 and TRBJ1-5; 8 bases agree with TRBD1. The trim removed 7 bases at V and 5 bases at J, leaving 4 bases unmatched. The germline V gene encodes CDR1 MDHEN and CDR2 SYDVKM. This CDR3 is built from 13 residues. The CDR3 is CASNGQGHQPQHF. The CDR3 region has the DNA TGTGCCAGCAACGGACAGGGTCATCAGCCCCAGCATTTT.

This sequence joins TRBV5-1 and TRBJ2-5; no definite D call. The CDR3 is 15 residues long. V lost 4 bases and J 4 bases, leaving 17 bases between the germline ends. Germline CDR1 reads SGHRS; CDR2 reads YFSETQ. Here the CDR3 DNA reads TGCGCCAGCAGCCCAGCTGACTCCCAGAGAGAGACCCAGTACTTC. It encodes CASSPADSQRETQYF.

The genes are TRBV10-2 and TRBJ2-7; 11 positions agree with TRBD2. The CDR3 runs 16 residues. V lost 7 bases to trimming and J lost 1 base; unmatched junction nucleotides: 9. CDR1 and CDR2 (germline): WSHSY, SAAADI. The CDR3 here is CASNSGTSGSSYEQYF. The CDR3 bases are TGCGCCAGCAACTCCGGGACTAGCGGTTCTTCCTACGAGCAGTACTTC.

This clone has just a few counts. V usage is TRBV10-1 and J usage is TRBJ1-2; D unclear. Germline V gene lookup returns CDR1 WNHNN and CDR2 SYGVQD (reference sequence). This CDR3 region has 15 residues. Trimming removed 5 bases at V and 8 bases at J, with 21 bases between. In DNA form, the CDR3 reads TGCGCCAGCAGTAAATCCAAGCGGGAGGGCTACGGCTACACCTTC. Protein: CASSKSKREGYGYTF.

The CDR3 reads CASRRAKLTDTQYF. CDR3 coding DNA: TGTGCCAGCCGTAGGGCCAAACTCACAGATACGCAGTATTTT. The chain couples TRBV6-5 to TRBJ2-3, with D hard to call. CDR1 MNHEY and CDR2 SVGAGI come from the germline V gene. Trimming pared 8 bases from V and 2 bases from J, leaving 14 bases between. CDR3 length: 14 amino acids.

CDR3 nucleotide sequence: TGCGCCAGCAGCCAAGCTGGGGGGGCGAACACTGAAGCTTTCTTT. Its translation is CASSQAGGANTEAFF. The chain carries TRBV4-1 and TRBJ1-1; weak D call: TRBD1 (6 bases). This CDR3 is built from 15 residues. V gave up 1 base and J gave up 1 base, with 10 bases separating them. Germline-derived CDR1 and CDR2 are MGHRA and YSYEKL.

The chain recombines TRBV5-1 with TRBJ2-1; perhaps TRBD2 as D (6 bases). Germline V gene lookup returns CDR1 SGHRS and CDR2 YFSETQ. The germline V and J ends were trimmed by 2 bases and 2 bases, with 17 bases remaining between them. This CDR3 is 17 amino acids long. For the CDR3, the DNA is TGCGCCAGCAGCTTTGGTTTCGGGGGAGGCGCCTACAATGAGCAGTTCTTC. This codes for CASSFGFGGGAYNEQFF. The entire variable domain, with the rest obtained from reference TRBV5-1 and TRBJ2-1, is as follows: KAGVTQTPRYLIKTRGQQVTLSCSPISGHRSVSWYQQTPGQGLQFLFEYFSETQRNKGNFPGRFSGRQFSNSRSEMNVSTLELGDSALYLCASSFGFGGGAYNEQFFGPGTRLTVL.

The rearrangement joins TRBV5-1 to TRBJ2-3; perhaps D is TRBD1 or TRBD2 (5 bases each). Germline V gives CDR1 SGHRS, CDR2 YFSETQ. Trimming shortened V by 4 bases and J by 9 bases, and 18 bases separated the two germline ends. The CDR3 has 14 amino acids. For the CDR3, the DNA is TGCGCCAGCAGCGAGGGACGGGCACTCGTAACGCAGTATTTT. It specifies CASSEGRALVTQYF.

This CDR3 is CATSRVGSRDTQYF. For the CDR3, the DNA is TGTGCCACCAGCAGGGTGGGGTCCCGAGATACGCAGTATTTT. This chain uses TRBV15 with TRBJ2-3; unclear D gene. Germline loops: CDR1 LNHNV, CDR2 YYDKDF (reference sequence). CDR3 size: 14 residues. V was trimmed by 3 bases and J by 5 bases, leaving 12 bases between them. Full variable domain (outside the CDR3, taken from reference TRBV15 and TRBJ2-3): DAMVIQNPRYQVTQFGKPVTLSCSQTLNHNVMYWYQQKSSQAPKLLFHYYDKDFNNEADTPDNFQSRRPNTSFCFLDIRSPGLGDTAMYLCATSRVGSRDTQYFGPGTRLTVL.

The chain joins TRBV19 to TRBJ2-2; the match to TRBD2 covers 7 bases. Germline CDR1 and CDR2: LNHDA and SQIVND (reference sequence). After removal of 4 bases from V and 4 bases from J, the junction contained 3 bases not matched to a gene. The CDR3 contains 14 residues. In DNA, the CDR3 is TGTGCCAGTAGTAGGGACTACCTCACCGGGGAGCTGTTTTTT. Its protein is CASSRDYLTGELFF.

The rearrangement links TRBV11-3 to TRBJ1-2; D might be TRBD1 (5 bases). V was shortened by 5 bases and J by 4 bases, with 17 bases between the two germline ends. Germline-derived CDR1 and CDR2 are SGHNT and YENEEA. CDR3 length: 15 residues. This chain's CDR3 is CASSERQSFSYGYTF. Here the CDR3 DNA reads TGTGCCAGCAGCGAAAGACAGTCTTTCAGCTATGGCTACACCTTC.

The chain is built from TRBV6-4 and TRBJ2-1; D ambiguous. CDR1 and CDR2 from the germline V gene are MRHNA and SNTAGT. CDR3 length: 15 amino acids. V was clipped by 4 bases and J by 8 bases, with 18 bases between them. CDR3 DNA: TGTGCCAGCAGTGCGTTATCGGCTAGTAACCATGAGCAGTTCTTC. Protein sequence: CASSALSASNHEQFF.

The V call is TRBV28, the J call TRBJ2-1; 9 nucleotides agree with TRBD2. The CDR3 consists of 15 residues. Germline V gene lookup returns CDR1 MDHEN and CDR2 SYDVKM. Trimming at V came to 5 bases and at J to 9 bases, leaving 11 bases not matched to a gene. DNA of the CDR3: TGTGCCAGCAGTCTGGTATCTAGCGGGATAGGTGAGCAGTTCTTC. This encodes CASSLVSSGIGEQFF.

V and J are TRBV7-6 and TRBJ2-7; unclear D gene. Germline loops: CDR1 SGHVS, CDR2 FNYEAQ. The germline V and J ends were trimmed by 3 bases and 2 bases, with 8 bases remaining between them. There are 13 residues in the CDR3. CDR3 loop: CASSFERTYEQYF. For the CDR3, the DNA is TGTGCCAGCAGCTTTGAACGAACCTACGAGCAGTACTTC. The complete variable domain, with remaining parts taken from reference TRBV7-6 and TRBJ2-7, reads GAGVSQSPRYKVTKRGQDVALRCDPISGHVSLYWYRQALGQGPEFLTYFNYEAQQDKSGLPNDRFSAERPEGSISTLTIQRTEQRDSAMYRCASSFERTYEQYFGPGTRLTVT.

The chain uses TRBV2 and TRBJ1-5; 10 nucleotides line up with TRBD1. Germline V gene sequence: CDR1 SNHLY, CDR2 FYNNEI. Germline trimming cut 4 bases from V and 7 bases from J; bases unmatched to any gene: 10. The CDR3 loop spans 16 amino acids. CDR3 region: CASSGAGTGDGQPQHF. The CDR3 nucleotides read TGTGCCAGCAGTGGGGCCGGGACAGGGGATGGACAGCCCCAGCATTTT. Combining the CDR3 with reference TRBV2 and TRBJ1-5 gives the whole variable domain EPEVTQTPSHQVTQMGQEVILRCVPISNHLYFYWYRQILGQKVEFLVSFYNNEISEKSEIFDDQFSVERPDGSNFTLKIRSTKLEDSAMYFCASSGAGTGDGQPQHFGDGTRLSIL.

The chain carries TRBV2 and TRBJ2-7, with TRBD2 as a possible D gene (5 bases). The germline gives CDR1 SNHLY, CDR2 FYNNEI. This CDR3 comprises 13 residues. Between the trimmed V and J ends, which lost 8 bases and 2 bases, there was a span of 13 bases. This CDR3 reads CASLDRGTYEQYF. As DNA, the CDR3 is TGTGCCAGCCTCGACCGGGGAACCTACGAGCAGTACTTC.

This chain uses TRBV4-1 with TRBJ2-2; D gene ambiguous. The CDR3 totals 18 residues. Trimming shortened V by 0 bases and J by 0 bases, and 14 bases separated the two germline ends. Per germline, CDR1 MGHRA and CDR2 YSYEKL. The DNA of the CDR3 is TGCGCCAGCAGCCAAGATACCCGGCGCCCTGCGAACACCGGGGAGCTGTTTTTT. Translation gives CASSQDTRRPANTGELFF.

J is TRBJ1-3 and V is TRBV29-1; D ambiguous. The V end was cut by 4 bases, the J end by 8 bases, with 9 bases between. This CDR3 has 11 residues. Germline V lookup: CDR1 SQVTM, CDR2 ANQGSEA. CDR3 protein: CSVGVGDTIYF. DNA for the CDR3: TGCAGCGTTGGGGTTGGGGACACCATATATTTT.

CDR3 in amino acids: CASSFAGGNGYTF. DNA for the CDR3: TGTGCCAGCAGCTTTGCAGGGGGCAATGGCTACACCTTC. The chain carries TRBV7-2 and TRBJ1-2, with 8 bases fitting TRBD1. V gave up 3 bases and J gave up 6 bases; unmatched junction bases: 3. The CDR3 spans 13 residues. Per germline, CDR1 SGHTA and CDR2 FQGNSA.

This clone was recorded once. This sequence joins TRBV10-2 and TRBJ2-2; D gene uncertain. CDR3 size: 16 residues. CDR1 is WSHSY, CDR2 SAAADI, per germline. V gave up 3 bases and J gave up 6 bases, with 17 bases separating them. This chain's CDR3 is CASSDPNLGVAGELFF. The CDR3 DNA follows: TGCGCCAGCAGTGACCCAAACCTAGGAGTCGCCGGGGAGCTGTTTTTT.

The V gene is TRBV2, the J gene TRBJ2-3, with D unresolved. Germline assignment: CDR1 SNHLY and CDR2 FYNNEI. This CDR3 contains 14 residues. Trimming cost V 4 bases and J 0 bases, with 8 bases left between them. CDR3 nucleotides: TGTGCCAGCAGTGGGGGATCCAGCACAGATACGCAGTATTTT. It encodes CASSGGSSTDTQYF. Combining the CDR3 with reference TRBV2 and TRBJ2-3 gives the whole variable domain EPEVTQTPSHQVTQMGQEVILRCVPISNHLYFYWYRQILGQKVEFLVSFYNNEISEKSEIFDDQFSVERPDGSNFTLKIRSTKLEDSAMYFCASSGGSSTDTQYFGPGTRLTVL.

The rearrangement uses TRBV7-2 and TRBJ2-4; tentative D call: TRBD1 (6 bases). CDR1 and CDR2 (germline): SGHTA, FQGNSA. Trimming removed 6 bases at V and 7 bases at J, with 16 bases between. CDR3 length equals 14 residues. The CDR3 DNA reads as TGTGCCAGCAGTCTCCTGAGGGGGATGAACATTCAGTACTTC. It encodes CASSLLRGMNIQYF.

This chain links TRBV9 with TRBJ2-7; D is undetermined. The CDR3 consists of 11 residues. V lost 2 bases and J 5 bases, leaving 5 bases between the germline ends. Germline CDR1 reads SGDLS; CDR2 reads YYNGEE. The CDR3, as DNA: TGTGCCAGCAGCGTCAAGAACGAGCAGTACTTC. This encodes CASSVKNEQYF.

The genes are TRBV7-2 and TRBJ2-5; 10 bases are a match to TRBD2. The trim removed 5 bases at V and 5 bases at J, leaving 11 bases unmatched. The CDR3 runs 16 residues. From germline, CDR1 is SGHTA and CDR2 FQGNSA. As DNA, the CDR3 is TGTGCCAGCAGCCTTCAAGGAGCGGGGGGGCAGGAGACCCAGTACTTC. Its translation: CASSLQGAGGQETQYF.

V gene TRBV6-1 combines with J gene TRBJ1-1; tentative D call: TRBD1 (6 bases). Germline CDR1 and CDR2: MNHNS and SASEGT. The CDR3 covers 15 residues. Trimming pared 6 bases from V and 4 bases from J, leaving 18 bases between. The CDR3 region has the DNA TGTGCCAGCAGGTTCGGGGGCATGGGTGGCACTGAAGCTTTCTTT. This gives the protein CASRFGGMGGTEAFF.

The chain joins TRBV11-2 to TRBJ2-7; TRBD2 matches at 8 bases. V gave up 4 bases and J gave up 4 bases; unmatched junction bases: 9. CDR3 length: 15 residues. Looked up from germline, CDR1 is SGHAT and CDR2 is FQNNGV. This chain's CDR3 is CASSSPPSGSYEQYF. In DNA, the CDR3 is TGTGCCAGCAGCTCCCCCCCCAGCGGGAGTTACGAGCAGTACTTC.

The chain uses TRBV10-3 and TRBJ1-1, with a possible D match to TRBD1 (5 bases). The ends were cut back, 0 bases at V and 9 bases at J, with 8 bases in the middle. The CDR3 spans 12 residues. Per germline, CDR1 ENHRY and CDR2 SYGVKD. CDR3 region: CAISESQGKAFF. As DNA, the CDR3 is TGTGCCATCAGTGAGTCTCAGGGTAAAGCTTTCTTT.